This TCR beta chain derives from a study of human T cells and chemical hapten exposure. The wider study: Each patient's scalp received weekly diphenylcyclopropenone throughout the approximately 25-week study.

Time point reported: pre-sensitization, week 0. Treatment given: therapeutic diphenylcyclopropenone sensitization with weekly scalp DPC. The ends were cut back, 5 bases at V and 7 bases at J, with 12 bases in the middle. Germline V CDR1 and CDR2: SGHTA, FQGTGA. CDR3 length: 14 residues. TCRdb re-called the RACE reads with MiXCR, one entry per CDR3 protein. The data hold 45,000 to 60,000 distinct CDR3 sequences, with 9.4% observed a single time. This clonotype rates as medium-sized (0.01 to 0.1%). The sample here was whole blood, taken in connection with sensitization to the hapten diphenylcyclopropenone (DPC). The rearrangement links TRBV7-3 to TRBJ1-6, with D maybe TRBD1 (5 bases). This TCR was sampled from a woman aged 35 to 49 with alopecia areata. Some clones in this sample may be carry-over from other donors' samples. CDR3 sequence reads: CASSVGGRNSPLHF. Written as DNA, the CDR3 is TGTGCCAGCAGCGTGGGGGGAAGGAATTCACCCCTCCACTTT.